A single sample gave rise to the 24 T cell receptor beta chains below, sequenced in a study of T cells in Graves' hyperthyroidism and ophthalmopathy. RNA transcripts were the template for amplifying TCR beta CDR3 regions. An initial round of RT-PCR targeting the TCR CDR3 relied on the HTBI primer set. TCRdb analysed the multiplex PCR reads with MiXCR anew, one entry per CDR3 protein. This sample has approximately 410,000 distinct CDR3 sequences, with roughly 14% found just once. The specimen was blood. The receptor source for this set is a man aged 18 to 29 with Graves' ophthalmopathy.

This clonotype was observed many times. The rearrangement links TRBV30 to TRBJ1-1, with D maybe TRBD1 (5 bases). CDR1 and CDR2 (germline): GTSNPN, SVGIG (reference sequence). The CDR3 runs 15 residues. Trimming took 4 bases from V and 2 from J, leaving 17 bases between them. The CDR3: CAWTSRGSPNTEAFF. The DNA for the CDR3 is TGTGCCTGGACCTCACGGGGCAGCCCTAACACTGAAGCTTTCTTT.

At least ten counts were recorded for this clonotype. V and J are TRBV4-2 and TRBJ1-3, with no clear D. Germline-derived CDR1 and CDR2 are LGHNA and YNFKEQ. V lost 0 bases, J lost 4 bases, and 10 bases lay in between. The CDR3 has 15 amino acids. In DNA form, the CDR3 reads TGTGCCAGCAGCCAAGATCGGACTGCCGGAAACACCATATATTTT. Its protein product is CASSQDRTAGNTIYF.

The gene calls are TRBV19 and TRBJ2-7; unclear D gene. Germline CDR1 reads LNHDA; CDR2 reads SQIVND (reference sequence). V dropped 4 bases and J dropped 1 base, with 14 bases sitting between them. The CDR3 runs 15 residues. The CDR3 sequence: CASSRPGSRSYEQYF. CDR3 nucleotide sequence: TGTGCCAGTAGTAGACCTGGGTCTCGTTCCTACGAGCAGTACTTC. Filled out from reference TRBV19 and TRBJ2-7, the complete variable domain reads DGGITQSPKYLFRKEGQNVTLSCEQNLNHDAMYWYRQDPGQGLRLIYYSQIVNDFQKGDIAEGYSVSREKKESFPLTVTSAQKNPTAFYLCASSRPGSRSYEQYFGPGTRLTVT.

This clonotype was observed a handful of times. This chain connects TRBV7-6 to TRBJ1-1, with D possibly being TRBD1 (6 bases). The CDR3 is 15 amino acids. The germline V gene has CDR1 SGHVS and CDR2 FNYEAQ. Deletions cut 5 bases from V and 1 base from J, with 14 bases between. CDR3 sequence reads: CASSLTGLGNTEAFF. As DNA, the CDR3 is TGTGCCAGCAGCCTCACAGGGTTGGGGAACACTGAAGCTTTCTTT.

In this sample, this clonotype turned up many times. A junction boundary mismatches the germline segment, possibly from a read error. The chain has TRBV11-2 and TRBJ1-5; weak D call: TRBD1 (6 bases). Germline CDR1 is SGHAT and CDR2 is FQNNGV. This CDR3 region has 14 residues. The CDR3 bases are TGTCCCAGCAGCCTAACAGGGATCGGTCAGCCCCAGCATTTT. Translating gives CPSSLTGIGQPQHF.

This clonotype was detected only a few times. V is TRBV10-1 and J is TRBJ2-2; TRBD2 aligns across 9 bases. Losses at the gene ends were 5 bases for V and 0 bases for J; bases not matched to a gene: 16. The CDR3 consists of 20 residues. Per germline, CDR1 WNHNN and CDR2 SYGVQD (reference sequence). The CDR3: CASSSTGTPGLAANTGELFF. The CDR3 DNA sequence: TGCGCCAGCAGTTCGACCGGGACACCGGGACTAGCAGCGAACACCGGGGAGCTGTTTTTT.

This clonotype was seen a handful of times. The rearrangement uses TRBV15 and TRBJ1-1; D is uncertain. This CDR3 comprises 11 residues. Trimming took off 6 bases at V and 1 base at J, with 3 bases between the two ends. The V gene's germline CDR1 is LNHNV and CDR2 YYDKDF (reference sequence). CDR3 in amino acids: CATRQNTEAFF. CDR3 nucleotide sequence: TGTGCCACCAGGCAGAACACTGAAGCTTTCTTT.

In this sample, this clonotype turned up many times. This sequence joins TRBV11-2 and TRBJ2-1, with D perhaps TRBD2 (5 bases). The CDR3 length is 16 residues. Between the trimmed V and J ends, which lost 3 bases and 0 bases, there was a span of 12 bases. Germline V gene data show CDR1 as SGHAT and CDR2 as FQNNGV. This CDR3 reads CASSFTSGGSYNEQFF. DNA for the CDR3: TGTGCCAGCAGCTTCACCTCCGGAGGCTCCTACAATGAGCAGTTCTTC.

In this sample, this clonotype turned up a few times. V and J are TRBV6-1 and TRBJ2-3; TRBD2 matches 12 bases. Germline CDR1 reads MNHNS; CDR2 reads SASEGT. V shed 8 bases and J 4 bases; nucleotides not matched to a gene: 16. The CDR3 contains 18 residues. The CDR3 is CASRLLAGGPLGPDTQYF. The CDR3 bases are TGTGCCAGCCGCTTACTAGCGGGGGGTCCGTTGGGGCCAGATACGCAGTATTTT.

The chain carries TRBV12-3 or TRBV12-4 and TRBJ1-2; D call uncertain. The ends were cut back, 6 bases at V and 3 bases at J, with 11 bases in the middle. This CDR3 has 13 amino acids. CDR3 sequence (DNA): TGTGCCAGCAGATCTATTCATCACTATGGCTACACCTTC. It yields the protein CASRSIHHYGYTF.

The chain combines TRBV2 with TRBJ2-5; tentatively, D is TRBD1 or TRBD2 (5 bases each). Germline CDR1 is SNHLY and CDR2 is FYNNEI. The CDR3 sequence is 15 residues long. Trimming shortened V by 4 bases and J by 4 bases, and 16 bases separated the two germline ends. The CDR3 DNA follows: TGTGCCAGCAGTGTTGGCTCGGGGACCCCAGAGACCCAGTACTTC. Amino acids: CASSVGSGTPETQYF.

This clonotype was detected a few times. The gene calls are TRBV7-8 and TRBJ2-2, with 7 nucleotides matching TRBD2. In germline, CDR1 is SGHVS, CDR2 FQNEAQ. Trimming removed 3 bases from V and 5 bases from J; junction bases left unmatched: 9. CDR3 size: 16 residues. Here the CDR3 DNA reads TGTGCCAGCAGCTTTAGAGAGACTAGCCGGACCGGGGAGCTGTTTTTT. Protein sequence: CASSFRETSRTGELFF. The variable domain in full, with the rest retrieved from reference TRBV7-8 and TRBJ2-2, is GAGVSQSPRYKVAKRGQDVALRCDPISGHVSLFWYQQALGQGPEFLTYFQNEAQLDKSGLPSDRFFAERPEGSVSTLKIQRTQQEDSAVYLCASSFRETSRTGELFFGEGSRLTVL.

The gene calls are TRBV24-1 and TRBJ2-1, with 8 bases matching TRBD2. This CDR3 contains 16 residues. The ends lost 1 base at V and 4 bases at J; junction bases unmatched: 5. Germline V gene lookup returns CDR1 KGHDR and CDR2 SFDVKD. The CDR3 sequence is CATSDFSGGIYNEQFF. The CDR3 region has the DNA TGTGCCACCAGTGATTTTTCGGGGGGGATATACAATGAGCAGTTCTTC.

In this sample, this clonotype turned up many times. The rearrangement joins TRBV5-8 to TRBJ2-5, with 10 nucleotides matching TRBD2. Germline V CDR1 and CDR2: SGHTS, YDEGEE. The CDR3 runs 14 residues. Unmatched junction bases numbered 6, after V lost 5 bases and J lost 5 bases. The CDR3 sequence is CASRKAGGKETQYF. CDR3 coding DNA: TGTGCCAGCAGAAAAGCGGGAGGGAAGGAGACCCAGTACTTC.

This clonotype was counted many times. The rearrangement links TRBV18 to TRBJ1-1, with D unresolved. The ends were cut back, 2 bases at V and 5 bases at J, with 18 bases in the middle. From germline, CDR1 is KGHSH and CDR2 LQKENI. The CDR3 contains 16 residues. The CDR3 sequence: CASSPDSRIKGTEAFF. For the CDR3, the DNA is TGTGCCAGCTCACCAGATTCGCGAATTAAGGGAACTGAAGCTTTCTTT. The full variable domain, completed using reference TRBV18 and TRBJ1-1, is NAGVMQNPRHLVRRRGQEARLRCSPMKGHSHVYWYRQLPEEGLKFMVYLQKENIIDESGMPKERFSAEFPKEGPSILRIQQVVRGDSAAYFCASSPDSRIKGTEAFFGQGTRLTVV.

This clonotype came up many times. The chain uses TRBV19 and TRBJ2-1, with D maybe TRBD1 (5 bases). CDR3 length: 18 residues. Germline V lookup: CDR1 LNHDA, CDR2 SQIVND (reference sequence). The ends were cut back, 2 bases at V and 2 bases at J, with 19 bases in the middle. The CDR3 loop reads CASSILGIRDSAYNEQFF. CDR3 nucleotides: TGTGCCAGTAGTATATTGGGAATTAGAGACAGTGCCTACAATGAGCAGTTCTTC. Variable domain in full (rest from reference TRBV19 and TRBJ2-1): DGGITQSPKYLFRKEGQNVTLSCEQNLNHDAMYWYRQDPGQGLRLIYYSQIVNDFQKGDIAEGYSVSREKKESFPLTVTSAQKNPTAFYLCASSILGIRDSAYNEQFFGPGTRLTVL.

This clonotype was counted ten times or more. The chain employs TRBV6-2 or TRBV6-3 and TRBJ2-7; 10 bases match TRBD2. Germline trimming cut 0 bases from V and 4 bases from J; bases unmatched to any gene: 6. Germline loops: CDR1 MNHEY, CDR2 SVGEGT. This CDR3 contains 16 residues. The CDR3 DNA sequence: TGTGCCAGCAGTTACTCACCGGGACTAGCGTCTTACGAGCAGTACTTC. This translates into CASSYSPGLASYEQYF.

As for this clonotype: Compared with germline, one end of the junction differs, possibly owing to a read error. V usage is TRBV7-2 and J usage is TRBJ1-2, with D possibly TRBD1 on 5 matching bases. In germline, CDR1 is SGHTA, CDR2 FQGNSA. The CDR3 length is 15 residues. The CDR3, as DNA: TGTGCCAGCGGCTTAGGTCCAGGGATTGACTATGGCTACACCTTC. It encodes CASGLGPGIDYGYTF.

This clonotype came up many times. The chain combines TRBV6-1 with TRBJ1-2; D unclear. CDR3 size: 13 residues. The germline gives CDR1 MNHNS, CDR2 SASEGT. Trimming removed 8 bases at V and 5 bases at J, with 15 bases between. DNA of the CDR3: TGTGCCAGCCGATTGGGATTGGGGTATGGCTACACCTTC. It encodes CASRLGLGYGYTF.

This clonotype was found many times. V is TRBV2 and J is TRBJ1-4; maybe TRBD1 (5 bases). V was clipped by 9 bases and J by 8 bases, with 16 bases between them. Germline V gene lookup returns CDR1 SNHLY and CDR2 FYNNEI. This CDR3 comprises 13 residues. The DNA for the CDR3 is TGTGCCAGTGCTTCAGGGCTAGAGGAAAAACTGTTTTTT. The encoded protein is CASASGLEEKLFF.

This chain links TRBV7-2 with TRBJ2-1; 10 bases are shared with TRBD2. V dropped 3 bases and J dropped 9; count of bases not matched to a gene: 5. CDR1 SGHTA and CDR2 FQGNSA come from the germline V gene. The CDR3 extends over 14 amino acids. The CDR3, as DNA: TGTGCCAGCAGCTTCCAGCGGGGGGGCAGTGAGCAGTTCTTC. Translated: CASSFQRGGSEQFF.

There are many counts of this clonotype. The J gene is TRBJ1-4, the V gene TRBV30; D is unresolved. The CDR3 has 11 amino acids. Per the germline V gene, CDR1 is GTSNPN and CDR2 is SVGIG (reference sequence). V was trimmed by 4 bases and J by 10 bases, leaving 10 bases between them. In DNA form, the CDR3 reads TGTGCCTGGACCGCCGACACAAAACTGTTTTTT. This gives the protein CAWTADTKLFF.

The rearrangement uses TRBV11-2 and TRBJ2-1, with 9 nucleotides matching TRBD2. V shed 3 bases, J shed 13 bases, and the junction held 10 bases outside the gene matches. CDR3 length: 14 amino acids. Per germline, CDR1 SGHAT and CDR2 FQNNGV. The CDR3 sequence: CASSLQGGRAPQFF. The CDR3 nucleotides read TGTGCCAGCAGCTTGCAGGGCGGGAGGGCCCCCCAGTTCTTC.

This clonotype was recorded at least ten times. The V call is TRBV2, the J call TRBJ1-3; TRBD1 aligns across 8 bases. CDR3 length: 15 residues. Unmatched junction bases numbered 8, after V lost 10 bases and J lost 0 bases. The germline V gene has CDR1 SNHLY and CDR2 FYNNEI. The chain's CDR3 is CATGQGGTSGNTIYF. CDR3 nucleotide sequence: TGTGCCACCGGACAGGGTGGGACCTCTGGAAACACCATATATTTT. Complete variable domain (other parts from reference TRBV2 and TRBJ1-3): EPEVTQTPSHQVTQMGQEVILRCVPISNHLYFYWYRQILGQKVEFLVSFYNNEISEKSEIFDDQFSVERPDGSNFTLKIRSTKLEDSAMYFCATGQGGTSGNTIYFGEGSWLTVV.